This T cell receptor beta chain was captured in a study of CD8+CD57+ T cells in acquired aplastic anemia. The study's findings and limits: Patients and controls shared nearly 30 CD8+ CDR3 sequences, which appeared highly expressed in patients and within their immunodominant clones.

This clonotype has just a few counts. Its specificity is not known. All patients picked for sequencing had shown, by flow cytometry, an expansion of CD8+CD57+ cells. This CDR3 comprises 13 residues. The V gene lost 6 bases and the J gene lost 3 bases, with 11 bases spanning the gap. The germline gives CDR1 MGHDK, CDR2 SYGVNS. TCR beta VDJ and CDR3 profiles were obtained from a genomic DNA template. Each CDR3 protein is one row after TCRdb ran MiXCR on the reads. The sample lists 150,000 to 160,000 distinct CDR3 sequences, less than 60% occurring once. The V gene is TRBV25-1, the J gene TRBJ1-2, with D tentatively TRBD1 (5 bases). The sequenced material came from sorted CD4+, CD8+, or CD8+CD57+ T cells (not recorded which) from PBMCs. The clonotype comes from a human donor with aplastic anemia. CDR3 in DNA: TGTGCCAGCAGATGGGGCTGGGACTATGGCTACACCTTC. Its translation: CASRWGWDYGYTF.